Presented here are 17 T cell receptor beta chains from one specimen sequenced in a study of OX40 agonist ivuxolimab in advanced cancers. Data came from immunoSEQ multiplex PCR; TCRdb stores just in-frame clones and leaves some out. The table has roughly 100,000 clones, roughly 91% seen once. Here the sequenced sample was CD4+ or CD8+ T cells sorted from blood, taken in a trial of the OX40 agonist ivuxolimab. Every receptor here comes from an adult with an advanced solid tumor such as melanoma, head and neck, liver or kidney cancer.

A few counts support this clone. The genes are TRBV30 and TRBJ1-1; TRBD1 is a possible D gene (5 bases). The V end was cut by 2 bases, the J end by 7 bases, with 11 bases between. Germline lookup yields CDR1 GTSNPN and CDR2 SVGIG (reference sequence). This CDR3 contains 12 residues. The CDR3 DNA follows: TGTGCCTGGAGTAATCGGGGGGATGAAGCTTTCTTT. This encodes CAWSNRGDEAFF.

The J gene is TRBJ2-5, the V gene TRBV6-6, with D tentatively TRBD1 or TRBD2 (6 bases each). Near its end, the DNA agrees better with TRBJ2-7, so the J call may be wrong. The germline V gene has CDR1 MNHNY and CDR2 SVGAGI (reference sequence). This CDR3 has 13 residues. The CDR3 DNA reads TGTGCCAGCAGTTTGGGGGGCCGATACGAGCAGTACTTC. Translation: CASSLGGRYEQYF.

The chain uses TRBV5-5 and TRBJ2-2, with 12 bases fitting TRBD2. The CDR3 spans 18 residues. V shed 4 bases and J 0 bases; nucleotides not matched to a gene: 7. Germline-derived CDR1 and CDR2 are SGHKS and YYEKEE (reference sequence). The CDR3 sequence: CASSRTTSGGANTGELFF. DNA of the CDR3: TGTGCCAGCAGCCGTACGACTAGCGGGGGAGCGAACACCGGGGAGCTGTTTTTT. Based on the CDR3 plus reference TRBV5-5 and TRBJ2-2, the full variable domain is DAGVTQSPTHLIKTRGQQVTLRCSPISGHKSVSWYQQVLGQGPQFIFQYYEKEERGRGNFPDRFSARQFPNYSSELNVNALLLGDSALYLCASSRTTSGGANTGELFFGEGSRLTVL.

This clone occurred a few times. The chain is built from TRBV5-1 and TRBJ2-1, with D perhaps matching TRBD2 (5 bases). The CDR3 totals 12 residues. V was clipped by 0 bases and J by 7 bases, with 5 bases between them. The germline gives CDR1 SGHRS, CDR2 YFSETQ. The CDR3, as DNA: TGCGCCAGCAGCTTGGCGGGGAATGAGCAGTTCTTC. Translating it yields CASSLAGNEQFF.

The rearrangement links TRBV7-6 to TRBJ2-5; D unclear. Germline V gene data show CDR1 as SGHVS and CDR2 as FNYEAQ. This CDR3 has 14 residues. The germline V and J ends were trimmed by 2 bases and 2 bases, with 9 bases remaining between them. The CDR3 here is CASSLNPVQETQYF. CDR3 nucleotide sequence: TGTGCCAGCAGCTTAAACCCCGTACAAGAGACCCAGTACTTC.

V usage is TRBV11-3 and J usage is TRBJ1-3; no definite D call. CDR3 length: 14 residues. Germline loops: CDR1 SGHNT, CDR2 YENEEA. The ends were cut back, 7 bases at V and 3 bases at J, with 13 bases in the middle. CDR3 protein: CASNPILVGNTIYF. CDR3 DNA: TGTGCCAGCAACCCTATTCTGGTTGGAAACACCATATATTTT.

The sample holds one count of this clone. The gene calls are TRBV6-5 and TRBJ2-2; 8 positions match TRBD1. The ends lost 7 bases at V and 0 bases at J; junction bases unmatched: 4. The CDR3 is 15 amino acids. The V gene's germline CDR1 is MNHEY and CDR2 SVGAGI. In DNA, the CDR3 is TGTGCCAGCACCCCGGACAGGGCGAACACCGGGGAGCTGTTTTTT. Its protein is CASTPDRANTGELFF.

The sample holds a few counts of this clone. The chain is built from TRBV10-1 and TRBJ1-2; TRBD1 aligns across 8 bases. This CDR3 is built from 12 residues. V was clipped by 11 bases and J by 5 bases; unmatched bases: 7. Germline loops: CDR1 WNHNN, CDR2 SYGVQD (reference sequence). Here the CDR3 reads CAGADRDYGYTF. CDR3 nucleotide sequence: TGCGCCGGGGCGGACAGGGATTATGGCTACACCTTC.

Written as DNA, the CDR3 is TGTGCCAGCAGCTTAGCCGGGACAGGGCGTTCACCCCTCCACTTT. It translates to CASSLAGTGRSPLHF. The chain employs TRBV5-4 and TRBJ1-6; 9 bases fit TRBD1. V lost 2 bases, J lost 9 bases, and 6 bases stayed unmatched. The CDR3 is 15 amino acids. In germline, CDR1 is SGHNT, CDR2 YYREEE (reference sequence).

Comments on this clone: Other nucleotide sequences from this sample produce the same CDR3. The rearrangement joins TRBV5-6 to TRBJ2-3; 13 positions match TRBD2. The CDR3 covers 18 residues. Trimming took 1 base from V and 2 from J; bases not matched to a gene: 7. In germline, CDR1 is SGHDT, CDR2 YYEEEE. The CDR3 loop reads CASSLPRLAGGFTDTQYF. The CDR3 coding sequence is TGTGCCAGCAGCTTGCCCCGACTAGCGGGGGGATTCACAGATACGCAGTATTTT.

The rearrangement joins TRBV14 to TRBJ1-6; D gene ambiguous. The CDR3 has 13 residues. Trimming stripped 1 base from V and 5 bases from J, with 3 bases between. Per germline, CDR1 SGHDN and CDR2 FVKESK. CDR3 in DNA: TGTGCCAGCAGCCAAGTCCATAATTCACCCCTCCACTTT. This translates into CASSQVHNSPLHF.

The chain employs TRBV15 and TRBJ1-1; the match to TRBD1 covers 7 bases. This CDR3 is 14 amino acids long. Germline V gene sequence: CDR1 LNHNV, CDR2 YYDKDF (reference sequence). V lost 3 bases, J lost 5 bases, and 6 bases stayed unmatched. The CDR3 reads CATSRRGPGTEAFF. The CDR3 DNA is TGTGCCACCAGCAGGAGGGGGCCGGGGACTGAAGCTTTCTTT.

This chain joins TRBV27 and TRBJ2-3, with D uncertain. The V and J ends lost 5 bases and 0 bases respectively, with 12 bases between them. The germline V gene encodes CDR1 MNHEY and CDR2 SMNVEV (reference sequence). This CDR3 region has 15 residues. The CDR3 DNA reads TGTGCCAGCAGTCGCGCTTCAGCGAGCACAGATACGCAGTATTTT. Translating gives CASSRASASTDTQYF.

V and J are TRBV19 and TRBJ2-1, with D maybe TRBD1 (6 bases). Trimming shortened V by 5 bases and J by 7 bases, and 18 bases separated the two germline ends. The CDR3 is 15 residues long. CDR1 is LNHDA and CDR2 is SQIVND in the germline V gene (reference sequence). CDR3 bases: TGTGCCAGTAGTCCCCGAACTGGACAGACTAATGAGCAGTTCTTC. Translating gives CASSPRTGQTNEQFF.

The CDR3 DNA is TGTGCCAGCAGCCTGGGACAGGGGAGGGAGACCCAGTACTTC. Its translation is CASSLGQGRETQYF. This chain uses TRBV5-4 with TRBJ2-5; TRBD1 agrees at 10 bases. V was clipped by 4 bases and J by 5 bases; unmatched bases: 5. Germline CDR1 reads SGHNT; CDR2 reads YYREEE (reference sequence). This CDR3 is built from 14 residues.

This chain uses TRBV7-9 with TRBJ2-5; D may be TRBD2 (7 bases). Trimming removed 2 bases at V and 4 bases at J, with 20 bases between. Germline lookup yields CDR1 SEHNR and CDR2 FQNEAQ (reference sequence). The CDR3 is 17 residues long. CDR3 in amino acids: CASSLLMRGPRGETQYF. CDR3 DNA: TGTGCCAGCAGCTTATTAATGCGGGGGCCGAGGGGAGAGACCCAGTACTTC.

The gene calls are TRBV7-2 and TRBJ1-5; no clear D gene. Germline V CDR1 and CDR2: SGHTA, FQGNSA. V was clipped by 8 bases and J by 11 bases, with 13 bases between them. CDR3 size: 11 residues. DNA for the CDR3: TGTGCCAGCGGCGGGCCCCAGGCCCAGCATTTT. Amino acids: CASGGPQAQHF.